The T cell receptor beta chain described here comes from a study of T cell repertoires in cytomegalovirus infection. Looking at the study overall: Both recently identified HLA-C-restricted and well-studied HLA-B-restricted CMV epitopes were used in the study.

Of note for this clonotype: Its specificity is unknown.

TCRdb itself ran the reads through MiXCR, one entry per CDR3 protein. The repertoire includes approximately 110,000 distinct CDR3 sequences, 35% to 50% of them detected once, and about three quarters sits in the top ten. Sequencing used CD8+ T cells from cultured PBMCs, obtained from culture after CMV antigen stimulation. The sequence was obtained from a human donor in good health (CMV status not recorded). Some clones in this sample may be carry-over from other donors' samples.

In DNA form, the CDR3 reads TGTGCCAGCACCCCGGGGGACGGCTCTTCAACAGATACGCAGTATTTT. The encoded protein is CASTPGDGSSTDTQYF. The chain joins TRBV7-8 to TRBJ2-3, with D possibly being TRBD2 (6 bases). The germline V and J ends were trimmed by 7 bases and 3 bases, with 20 bases remaining between them. The CDR3 runs 16 residues. Germline lookup yields CDR1 SGHVS and CDR2 FQNEAQ.